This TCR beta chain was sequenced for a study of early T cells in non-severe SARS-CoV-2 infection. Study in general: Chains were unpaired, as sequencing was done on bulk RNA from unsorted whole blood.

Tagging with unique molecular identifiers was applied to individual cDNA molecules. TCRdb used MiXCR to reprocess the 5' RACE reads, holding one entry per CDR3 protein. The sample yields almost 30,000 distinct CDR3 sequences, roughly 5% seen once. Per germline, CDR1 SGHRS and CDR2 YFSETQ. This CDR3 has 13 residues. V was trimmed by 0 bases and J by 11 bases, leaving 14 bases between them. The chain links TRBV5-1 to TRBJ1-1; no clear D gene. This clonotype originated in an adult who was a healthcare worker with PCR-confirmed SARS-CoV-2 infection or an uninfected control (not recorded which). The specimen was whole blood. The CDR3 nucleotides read TGCGCCAGCAGCTTGGACCCCGGGAAAGAGGCTTTCTTT. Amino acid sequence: CASSLDPGKEAFF.